This paragraph reports one TCR beta chain. These data are taken from a study of blood T cell repertoires in COVID-19. The wider study: PBMCs, B-cell-depleted T cells, or T cells provided the cDNA or gDNA that made up the material.

Assay: immunoSEQ multiplex PCR; the TCRdb copy retains only in-frame clones and omits some. The repertoire holds fewer than 400,000 clones, with roughly 88% as singletons. Looked up from germline, CDR1 is SGHVS and CDR2 is FQNEAQ. With V trimmed by 5 bases and J by 7 bases, 7 bases remained unmatched. CDR3 length: 13 amino acids. Sequencing was performed on PBMCs or T cells enriched from blood (not recorded which). The rearrangement links TRBV7-8 to TRBJ1-1; 7 bases line up with TRBD1. This TCR came from a man between 25 and 39 years old who had recovered from COVID-19. The CDR3 sequence is CASSRPTGFEAFF. The CDR3 DNA follows: TGTGCCAGCAGCCGCCCGACAGGGTTTGAAGCTTTCTTT. Full variable domain (remainder filled in from reference TRBV7-8 and TRBJ1-1): GAGVSQSPRYKVAKRGQDVALRCDPISGHVSLFWYQQALGQGPEFLTYFQNEAQLDKSGLPSDRFFAERPEGSVSTLKIQRTQQEDSAVYLCASSRPTGFEAFFGQGTRLTVV.